The 20 T cell receptor beta chains reported below all come from one sample, sequenced in a study of CXCR3-negative and CXCR3-positive naive CD8 T cells (dated by TCRdb to between 2019 and 2020). Overall results and qualifications from the work: TRB CDR3s from CXCR3-positive naive cells showed higher hydrophobicity (lower Kidera factor 4), lower energy, and higher strength and volume indices than CXCR3-negative naive cells.

These receptors have no known antigen. Sequenced using a NextSeq 550. The Human TCR Profiling Kit (MiLaboratory) was used to prepare UMI-labeled 5' RACE TRB cDNA libraries. Reads reprocessed by TCRdb are summarized as one entry per CDR3 protein sequence, and DNA is absent. This sample's table contains 150,000 or so distinct CDR3 sequences. The ten largest make up approximately 0.51% of the sample. Sequenced material: naive CXCR3+ CD8+ T cells from blood. What this sample's cell subset or site label stands for: CD45RO-CCR7+CD27+CD95- naive CD8+ T cells expressing CXCR3 (TNR3+). The receptors derive from a human donor in good health. Some clones in this sample may be carry-over from other donors' samples.

The rearrangement joins TRBV29-1 to TRBJ2-7; TCRdb designates TRBD1, a call that cannot be tested without DNA. CDR1 and CDR2 from the germline V gene are SQVTM and ANQGSEA. The CDR3 sequence is 13 residues long. The CDR3 reads CSARTGNSYEQYF.

The rearrangement joins TRBV21-1 to TRBJ2-7; TCRdb proposes TRBD1, but this gene call is untestable without DNA. TRBV21-1 is deemed a pseudogene. The CDR3 runs 17 residues. The CDR3 spells CASSNKARIKPSYEQYF.

CDR3 sequence: CASSLAGSREAFF. J is TRBJ1-1 and V is TRBV5-1. Germline V lookup: CDR1 SGHRS, CDR2 YFSETQ. The CDR3 contains 13 residues.

The genes are TRBV27 and TRBJ2-7; without DNA, the TCRdb call of TRBD2 cannot be checked. Germline CDR1 and CDR2: MNHEY and SMNVEV (reference sequence). This CDR3 region has 15 residues. The CDR3 loop is CASSLYSGSSYEQYF.

The rearrangement joins TRBV15 to TRBJ2-2. This CDR3 comprises 16 residues. CDR1 and CDR2 from the germline V gene are LNHNV and YYDKDF (reference sequence). The CDR3 sequence: CATSSWADRGTGELFF.

This chain connects TRBV5-1 to TRBJ2-7. Germline V gives CDR1 SGHRS, CDR2 YFSETQ. The CDR3 runs to 12 residues. The CDR3 sequence: CASSFGGNEQYF.

J is TRBJ1-2 and V is TRBV12-3 or TRBV12-4. The CDR3 length is 12 residues. CDR3: CASSSGAWGYTF.

This chain connects TRBV3-1 to TRBJ2-5; the TCRdb D gene call, TRBD2, has no DNA to confirm it. Germline V gene lookup returns CDR1 LGHDT and CDR2 YNNKEL (reference sequence). CDR3 length: 13 amino acids. CDR3 region: CASRISGQETQYF.

J is TRBJ2-5 and V is TRBV7-6; TCRdb picks TRBD1, but there is no DNA to check that call. In germline, CDR1 is SGHVS, CDR2 FNYEAQ. The CDR3 runs 15 residues. CDR3 region: CASSLRGAAQETQYF.

The V gene is TRBV7-9, the J gene TRBJ2-4. This CDR3 is 14 amino acids long. Per the germline V gene, CDR1 is SEHNR and CDR2 is FQNEAQ (reference sequence). CDR3 protein: CASSLVGRGNIQYF. The entire variable domain, with the rest obtained from reference TRBV7-9 and TRBJ2-4, is as follows: DTGVSQNPRHKITKRGQNVTFRCDPISEHNRLYWYRQTLGQGPEFLTYFQNEAQLEKSRLLSDRFSAERPKGSFSTLEIQRTEQGDSAMYLCASSLVGRGNIQYFGAGTRLSVL.

The V call is TRBV29-1, the J call TRBJ2-2. The V gene's germline CDR1 is SQVTM and CDR2 ANQGSEA. The CDR3 consists of 11 residues. CDR3 residues: CSVRIHGELFF.

The chain employs TRBV9 and TRBJ2-1; TCRdb names TRBD2, which stays unverified in the absence of DNA. The CDR3 totals 16 residues. Per the germline V gene, CDR1 is SGDLS and CDR2 is YYNGEE. This CDR3 is CASSIEREGFRDEQFF.

This chain connects TRBV28 to TRBJ2-1; the TRBD2 assignment by TCRdb is unverifiable without DNA. The CDR3 has 16 amino acids. CDR1 is MDHEN and CDR2 is SYDVKM in the germline V gene. CDR3 residues: CASSLPLAGVAFEQFF.

This sequence joins TRBV29-1 and TRBJ2-2; checking the TCRdb D call of TRBD2 is not possible without DNA. CDR1 SQVTM and CDR2 ANQGSEA come from the germline V gene. The CDR3 has 16 residues. CDR3 residues: CSVELLGGPDTGELFF.

The rearrangement joins TRBV13 to TRBJ1-1. Germline values: CDR1 PRHDT, CDR2 FYEKMQ (reference sequence). This CDR3 region has 15 residues. The CDR3 reads CASSLGETRGTEAFF.

The chain carries TRBV7-8 and TRBJ2-2; TCRdb's D call of TRBD1 is untestable without DNA. From germline, CDR1 is SGHVS and CDR2 FQNEAQ. This CDR3 spans 17 amino acids. This CDR3 is CASSLGPVTQGTGELFF.

The V call is TRBV29-1, the J call TRBJ1-2. CDR1 is SQVTM, CDR2 ANQGSEA, per germline. The CDR3 runs to 15 residues. The CDR3 is CSVENEQWVHYGYTF.

The chain joins TRBV19 to TRBJ2-3; TCRdb's assignment of TRBD1 cannot be checked, as there is no DNA. Germline CDR1 and CDR2: LNHDA and SQIVND (reference sequence). The CDR3 totals 14 residues. The CDR3 loop is CASIGGPHTDTQYF.

The chain carries TRBV6-2 or TRBV6-3 and TRBJ1-5; TCRdb's D gene call, TRBD1, goes unchecked for lack of DNA. Per the germline V gene, CDR1 is MNHEY and CDR2 is SVGEGT. The CDR3 totals 14 residues. This CDR3 is CASSYSTGRVPQHF.

The CDR3 loop is CASSDDSSSSTDTQYF. The chain couples TRBV2 to TRBJ2-3; the D gene TCRdb calls, TRBD1, cannot be checked with no DNA. The CDR3 is made up of 16 amino acids. CDR1 SNHLY and CDR2 FYNNEI come from the germline V gene.